The clone carrying this TCR beta chain occurred a few times. This entry comes from a study of blood T cells in healthy people across ages. Next came a second PCR, run for about 7 to 12 cycles, which used a sample-barcoded 5' primer along with a J-beta primer mix. Each CDR3 protein is one row after TCRdb ran MiXCR on the 5' RACE reads. The sample includes about 780,000 distinct CDR3 sequences, around 45% seen only once; the top ten take around 18%. Per germline, CDR1 MNHEY and CDR2 SVGAGI. Trimming cost V 7 bases and J 2 bases, with 12 bases left between them. The CDR3 sequence is 13 residues long. The TCR comes from an elderly man in good health. This chain links TRBV6-5 with TRBJ2-7, with a weak D call TRBD1 (5 bases). The sample was blood. CDR3 DNA sequence: TGTGCCAGCACAGGGATAGAAGCCTACGAGCAGTACTTC. Translation: CASTGIEAYEQYF.